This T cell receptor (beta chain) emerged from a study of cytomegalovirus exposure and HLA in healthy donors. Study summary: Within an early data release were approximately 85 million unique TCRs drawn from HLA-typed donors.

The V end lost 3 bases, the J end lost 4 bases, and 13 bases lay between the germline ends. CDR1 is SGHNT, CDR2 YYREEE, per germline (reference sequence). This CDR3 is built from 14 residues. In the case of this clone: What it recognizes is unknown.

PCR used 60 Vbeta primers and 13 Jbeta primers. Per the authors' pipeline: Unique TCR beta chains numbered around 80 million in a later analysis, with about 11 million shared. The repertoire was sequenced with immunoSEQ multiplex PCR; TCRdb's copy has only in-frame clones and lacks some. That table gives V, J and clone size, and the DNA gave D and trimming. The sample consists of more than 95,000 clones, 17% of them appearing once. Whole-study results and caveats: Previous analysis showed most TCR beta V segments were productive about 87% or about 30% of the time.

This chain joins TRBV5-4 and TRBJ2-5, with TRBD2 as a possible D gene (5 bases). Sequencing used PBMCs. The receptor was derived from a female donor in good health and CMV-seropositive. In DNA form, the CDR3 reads TGTGCCAGCAGCTCCCCCCGGGGTGGAGAGACCCAGTACTTC. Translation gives CASSSPRGGETQYF.